This T cell receptor (beta chain) originates from a study of blood T cell repertoires in COVID-19. Looking at the study overall: There were acute and convalescent COVID-19 samples, and they came from the United States, Italy and Spain. Nucleic acid was either cDNA or gDNA, and it came from T cells, B-cell-depleted T cells, or PBMCs.

The table lists this clone with a few counts. Per the original data handling: Amplifying reference gene primers gave estimates of nucleated cell counts. Clones were read by immunoSEQ multiplex PCR, and TCRdb kept only the in-frame ones, dropping some. The DNA gave D and trimming, while V, J and clone size come from that table. This sample has around 150,000 clones, with roughly 79% found just once. Germline lookup yields CDR1 PRHDT and CDR2 FYEKMQ (reference sequence). The CDR3 has 13 amino acids. Trimming took 8 bases from V and 0 from J, leaving 11 bases between them. The sequence came from a man in his fifties with active or convalescent COVID-19. This chain links TRBV13 with TRBJ2-7; tentatively, D is TRBD1 (5 bases). The sequenced material came from peripheral blood. The chain's CDR3 is CASSKGSSYEQYF. In DNA form, the CDR3 reads TGTGCCAGCTCGAAGGGGTCCTCCTACGAGCAGTACTTC.